This T cell receptor beta chain emerged from a study of T cell repertoires in cytomegalovirus infection. Study summary: Indications of both CMV infection and matching HLA type were provided by public TCR beta signatures.

TCRdb independently ran MiXCR on the reads; one entry per CDR3 protein. In the table there are 200,000 to 250,000 distinct CDR3 sequences, approximately 22% of which are singletons. Study observations and caveats: HLA-C-restricted CMV clonotypes gave the most frequent clonotype in two of eight donors.

The germline V and J ends were trimmed by 6 bases and 2 bases, with 13 bases remaining between them. The V gene's germline CDR1 is SGHVS and CDR2 FQNEAQ. The CDR3 loop spans 14 amino acids. As concerns this clonotype: Its cognate antigen is unknown.

Sample: CD8+ T cells from PBMCs. This sequence joins TRBV7-8 and TRBJ2-5; D is undetermined. The sequence came from a human donor in good health (CMV status not recorded). Some clones in this sample may be carry-over from other donors' samples. The chain's CDR3 is CASSTRRDQETQYF. CDR3 DNA sequence: TGTGCCAGCAGTACCCGGAGAGATCAAGAGACCCAGTACTTC.